This T cell receptor beta chain was found in a study of cytotoxic CD8 clonotypes in ibrutinib-treated CLL. Study-level points and caveats: Sampling times, which were not matched between the groups, differed between sustained-remission patients and progressing patients.

Trimming removed 4 bases from V and 3 bases from J; junction bases left unmatched: 7. Germline V gene data show CDR1 as SGHRS and CDR2 as YFSETQ. This CDR3 spans 15 amino acids. For this clone: Antigen: not known.

Produced via immunoSEQ multiplex PCR; TCRdb's table is partial and in-frame only. In the table there are under 150,000 clones, about 84% of which are singletons. The clonotype comes from a human donor with chronic lymphocytic leukemia. V usage is TRBV5-1 and J usage is TRBJ1-3; 7 bases are a match to TRBD1. Sample: PBMCs, taken after 36 months of ibrutinib treatment. CDR3 region: CASSVGQKNGNTIYF. CDR3 bases: TGCGCCAGCAGCGTGGGACAGAAGAATGGAAACACCATATATTTT.